In this sample, the clone carrying this T cell receptor beta chain turned up many times. Its antigen is not known. The data stem from a study of T cells in Graves' hyperthyroidism and ophthalmopathy. First hyperthyroidism diagnosis is when the blood sample was obtained, before any ophthalmopathy symptoms. Extraction of PBMCs used about 9.2 ml of fresh peripheral blood. Study-wide results and caveats: Most thyroid clonotypes that were expanded above 0.001 also turned up in blood.

Trimming took off 3 bases at V and 0 bases at J, with 7 bases between the two ends. The CDR3 totals 15 residues. The germline CDR1 and CDR2 sequences are SGHRS and YFSETQ. Regions amplified from RNA transcripts were the TCR beta CDR3 regions. Carried out on the TCR CDR3, a first-round RT-PCR used the HTBI primer set. From the multiplex PCR reads, TCRdb called clonotypes with MiXCR, one entry per CDR3 protein. Of about 720,000 distinct CDR3 sequences in the sample, approximately 18% were seen once. This sequence joins TRBV5-1 and TRBJ2-6; D ambiguous. This TCR was recovered from a woman in her fifties or sixties with Graves' hyperthyroidism that later progressed to Graves' ophthalmopathy. Material for sequencing was blood. CDR3 protein: CASSSTDSGANVLTF. CDR3 nucleotides: TGCGCCAGCAGCTCGACGGACTCTGGGGCCAACGTCCTGACTTTC. Drawing the rest from reference TRBV5-1 and TRBJ2-6, the complete variable domain is KAGVTQTPRYLIKTRGQQVTLSCSPISGHRSVSWYQQTPGQGLQFLFEYFSETQRNKGNFPGRFSGRQFSNSRSEMNVSTLELGDSALYLCASSSTDSGANVLTFGAGSRLTVL.